This T cell receptor beta chain was recovered during a study of T cell repertoires in cytomegalovirus infection. Overall study: Matching HLA type, along with CMV infection, was indicated by public TCR beta signatures. Study-wide results and caveats: Of the TCR beta families, the public ones yielded a cumulative frequency that identified carriers of CMV plus the relevant HLA. The response measured ex vivo was dominated by TCR beta clonotypes (HLA-C-restricted and CMV-specific).

TCRdb reanalysed the reads using MiXCR and keeps one entry per CDR3 protein. The data show roughly 60,000 distinct CDR3 sequences, 33% seen once. This CDR3 comprises 14 residues. Trimming shortened V by 4 bases and J by 8 bases, and 15 bases separated the two germline ends. CDR1 is SEHNR, CDR2 FQNEAQ, per germline (reference sequence). Only a few counts were recorded for this clonotype. The antigen is not known. This clonotype was obtained from a human donor in good health (CMV status not recorded). Some clones in this sample may be carry-over from other donors' samples. Sequencing used PBMCs, sequenced either directly or after in vitro stimulation (not recorded which). This chain joins TRBV7-9 and TRBJ2-1, with TRBD2 as a possible D gene (6 bases). The CDR3 loop is CASSYIAAGDEQFF. DNA of the CDR3: TGTGCCAGCAGCTATATAGCGGCGGGCGATGAGCAGTTCTTC.